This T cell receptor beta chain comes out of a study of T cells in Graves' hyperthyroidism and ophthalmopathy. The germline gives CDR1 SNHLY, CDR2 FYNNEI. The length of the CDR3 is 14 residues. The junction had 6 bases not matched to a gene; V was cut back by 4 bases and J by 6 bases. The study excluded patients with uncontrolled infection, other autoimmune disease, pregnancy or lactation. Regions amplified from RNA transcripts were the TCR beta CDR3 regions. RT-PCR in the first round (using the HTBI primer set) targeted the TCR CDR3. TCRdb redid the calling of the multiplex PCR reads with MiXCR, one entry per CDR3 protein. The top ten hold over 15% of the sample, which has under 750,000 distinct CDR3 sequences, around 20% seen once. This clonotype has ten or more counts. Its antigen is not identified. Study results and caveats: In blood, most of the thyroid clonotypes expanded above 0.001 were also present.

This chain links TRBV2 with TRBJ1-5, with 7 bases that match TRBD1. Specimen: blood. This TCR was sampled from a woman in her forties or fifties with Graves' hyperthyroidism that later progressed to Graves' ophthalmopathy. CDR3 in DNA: TGTGCCAGCAGTGTTGGACAGGCCCCTCAGCCCCAGCATTTT. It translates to CASSVGQAPQPQHF.